What follows are 7 T cell receptor beta chains derived from one specimen sequenced in a study of Graves' ophthalmopathy and Graves' hyperthyroidism. Amplification of the TCR beta CDR3 regions used RNA transcripts (as template). HTBI primers served in a first-round RT-PCR, which a second-round multiplex PCR followed. MiXCR, run by TCRdb on the multiplex PCR reads, gives a single entry per CDR3 protein. This sample yields 500,000 to 700,000 distinct CDR3 sequences, of which just under 40% are seen a single time; less than 4.5% belongs to the top ten. The sample taken for sequencing was peripheral blood or thyroid tissue (not recorded which). The receptors shown here come from an adult man with Graves' hyperthyroidism.

About this clonotype itself: This may stem from a read error, because a much larger clone lies one nucleotide away. The chain carries TRBV5-1 and TRBJ2-2; tentatively, D is TRBD1 or TRBD2 (8 bases each). Germline CDR1 is SGHRS and CDR2 is YFSETQ. This CDR3 has 16 amino acids. The CDR3, as DNA: TGCGCCAGCAGCTTTAGCGGGACAGGATACACCGGGGTGCTGTTTTTT. It is translated as CASSFSGTGYTGVLFF.

In this sample, this clonotype turned up once. V is TRBV25-1 and J is TRBJ1-3, with a possible D match to TRBD1 (5 bases). V was trimmed by 9 bases and J by 0 bases, leaving 12 bases between them. CDR1 is MGHDK, CDR2 SYGVNS, per germline. The CDR3 has 14 residues. Here the CDR3 reads CASGTVGSGNTIYF. The CDR3 region has the DNA TGTGCCAGTGGGACCGTCGGCTCTGGAAACACCATATATTTT.

This chain links TRBV29-1 with TRBJ1-2, with D perhaps TRBD1 (6 bases). Germline assignment: CDR1 SQVTM and CDR2 ANQGSEA. This CDR3 is built from 16 residues. Between the trimmed V and J ends, which lost 5 bases and 0 bases, there was a span of 19 bases. The CDR3 sequence is CSVLGTMTDTNYGYTF. The CDR3 DNA follows: TGCAGCGTTCTTGGGACAATGACAGACACTAACTATGGCTACACCTTC.

This clonotype was recorded at least ten times. The chain couples TRBV2 to TRBJ1-3; D is unclear. The CDR3 is 13 amino acids. CDR1 is SNHLY, CDR2 FYNNEI, per germline. V was cut by 1 base and J by 4 bases, with 5 bases left in between. The CDR3 sequence: CASSEDNGNTIYF. The CDR3 DNA follows: TGTGCCAGCAGTGAAGACAACGGAAACACCATATATTTT.

The rearrangement uses TRBV19 and TRBJ1-3; D ambiguous. Deletions cut 4 bases from V and 0 bases from J, with 1 base between. This CDR3 region has 12 residues. The germline gives CDR1 LNHDA, CDR2 SQIVND (reference sequence). For the CDR3, the DNA is TGTGCCAGTAGTACCTCTGGAAACACCATATATTTT. Its translation is CASSTSGNTIYF.

In its sample, this clonotype was seen many times. The chain recombines TRBV20-1 with TRBJ1-1; possibly TRBD1 for D (5 bases). Germline V CDR1 and CDR2: DFQATT, SNEGSKA (reference sequence). The CDR3 has 11 amino acids. DNA for the CDR3: TGCAGCGCCAGGGAGAACACTGAAGCTTTCTTT. Translation: CSARENTEAFF.

Ten or more counts support this clonotype. The chain links TRBV29-1 to TRBJ1-1; TRBD1 matches 7 bases. This CDR3 has 14 residues. Germline values: CDR1 SQVTM, CDR2 ANQGSEA. V shed 5 bases and J 0 bases; nucleotides not matched to a gene: 6. CDR3 DNA sequence: TGCAGCGTTTGGACAGGAGGACTGAACACTGAAGCTTTCTTT. The encoded protein is CSVWTGGLNTEAFF. The whole variable domain, remainder taken from reference TRBV29-1 and TRBJ1-1, is SAVISQKPSRDICQRGTSLTIQCQVDSQVTMMFWYRQQPGQSLTLIATANQGSEATYESGFVIDKFPISRPNLTFSTLTVSNMSPEDSSIYLCSVWTGGLNTEAFFGQGTRLTVV.